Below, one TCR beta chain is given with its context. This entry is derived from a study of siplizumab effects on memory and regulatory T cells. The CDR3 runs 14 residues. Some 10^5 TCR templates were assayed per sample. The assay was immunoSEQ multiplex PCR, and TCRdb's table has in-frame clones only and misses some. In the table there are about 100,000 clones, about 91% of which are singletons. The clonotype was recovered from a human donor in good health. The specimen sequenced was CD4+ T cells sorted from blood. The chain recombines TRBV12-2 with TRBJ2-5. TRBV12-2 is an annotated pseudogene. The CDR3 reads CASRLAPIQETQYF. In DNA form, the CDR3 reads TGTGCAAGTCGCTTAGCGCCCATCCAAGAGACCCAGTACTTC.